Given below is one T cell receptor beta chain in context. Antigen unknown. The length of the CDR3 is 15 residues. CDR1 is SGHRS, CDR2 YFSETQ, per germline. The junction had 3 bases not matched to a gene; V was cut back by 4 bases and J by 5 bases. TCRdb's table, derived via immunoSEQ multiplex PCR, lists solely in-frame clones and lacks some. The sample gives approximately 55,000 clones, 71% of which show up once; around 16% is in the top ten. This entry comes from a study of T cell clones after liver transplantation. Study-wide context: Tolerant meant at least one year fully off immunosuppression without liver enzymes above twice normal. Study observations and caveats: Compared with third party-reactive sequences, donor-reactive ones declined more, independent of withdrawal success. Low donor cell numbers restricted donor-reactive repertoire measurement in two subjects.

Sequencing was performed on CD4+ T cells from blood, taken before liver transplant. The genes are TRBV5-1 and TRBJ2-2; 12 nucleotides match TRBD2. The sequence was collected from a human donor who received a liver transplant. CDR3 bases: TGCGCCAGCAGCCCCGGGACTAGCGGGACCGGGGAGCTGTTTTTT. The encoded protein is CASSPGTSGTGELFF.